This TCR beta chain was sequenced during a study of blood T cell repertoires in COVID-19. In the study overall: Specimens from acute and convalescent COVID-19 originated in the United States, Italy and Spain. Sources were T cells, B-cell-depleted T cells, or PBMCs; the material itself was cDNA or gDNA.

This clone was seen more than once but under ten times. Germline assignment: CDR1 LNHDA and CDR2 SQIVND (reference sequence). V gave up 1 base and J gave up 0 bases, with 4 bases separating them. The CDR3 length is 14 residues. Authors' processing steps: Scientists estimated how many nucleated cells there were by amplifying reference gene primers. TCRdb's table, derived via immunoSEQ multiplex PCR, lists solely in-frame clones and lacks some. That table is the source of V, J and clone size, and D and trimming were worked out from the DNA. The sample carries about 240,000 clones, about nine tenths recorded once.

The chain couples TRBV19 to TRBJ1-5; D remains unclear. Material: peripheral blood. The receptor's source is a man in his 60s who had recovered from COVID-19. The DNA of the CDR3 is TGTGCCAGTAGTATAGGAGATAGCAATCAGCCCCAGCATTTT. Encoded protein: CASSIGDSNQPQHF. Based on the CDR3 plus reference TRBV19 and TRBJ1-5, the full variable domain is DGGITQSPKYLFRKEGQNVTLSCEQNLNHDAMYWYRQDPGQGLRLIYYSQIVNDFQKGDIAEGYSVSREKKESFPLTVTSAQKNPTAFYLCASSIGDSNQPQHFGDGTRLSIL.